The 32 T cell receptor beta chains listed next were all sequenced from one sample in a study of patients and donors after allogeneic stem cell transplantation. TCRdb reprocessed the RT-PCR reads via MiXCR and lists one record per CDR3 protein. This table holds tens of thousands of distinct CDR3 sequences, around 48% found once. Input material: blood, either unsorted or a sorted T cell fraction (not recorded which). The receptors were sampled from a human donor who was either an allogeneic HSCT recipient or a stem cell or donor lymphocyte infusion donor (not recorded which). It is not recorded whose cells these are; they may come from a transplant donor.

This clonotype was recorded only once. The chain couples TRBV20-1 to TRBJ2-3; the match to TRBD2 covers 12 bases. J lost 6 bases, V lost 2 bases, and 3 bases had no gene match. This CDR3 comprises 14 residues. The germline gives CDR1 DFQATT, CDR2 SNEGSKA (reference sequence). The chain's CDR3 is CSARLAGGYDTQYF. The CDR3 bases are TGCAGTGCTAGACTAGCGGGAGGGTATGATACGCAGTATTTT.

This clonotype occurred a few times. The V and J genes are TRBV12-3 or TRBV12-4 and TRBJ1-3, with D uncertain. Trimming removed 6 bases at V and 1 base at J, with 19 bases between. The CDR3 runs 17 residues. The CDR3 DNA reads as TGTGCCAGCAGCCTTGTTCCCCTGGACCTATCTGGAAACACCATATATTTT. Protein sequence: CASSLVPLDLSGNTIYF.

This sequence joins TRBV7-2 and TRBJ2-5; 14 nucleotides align to TRBD2. CDR1 and CDR2 from the germline V gene are SGHTA and FQGNSA. V trimming: 4 bases; J trimming: 4 bases; junction bases outside the gene matches: 2. This CDR3 is 15 amino acids long. The CDR3 nucleotides read TGTGCCAGCAGCTCGGGACTAGCGGGAGTAGAGACCCAGTACTTC. Encoded protein: CASSSGLAGVETQYF.

This clonotype has only a few counts. The chain couples TRBV3-1 to TRBJ1-6; D call uncertain. CDR1 and CDR2 from the germline V gene are LGHDT and YNNKEL (reference sequence). This CDR3 spans 13 amino acids. The V gene lost 0 bases and the J gene lost 7 bases, with 4 bases spanning the gap. The CDR3, as DNA: TGTGCCAGCAGCCAAGAGTGGAATTCACCCCTCCACTTT. Translation gives CASSQEWNSPLHF.

This rearrangement joins TRBV6-2 or TRBV6-3 to TRBJ1-2; D not certain. V lost 1 base to trimming and J lost 13 bases, with 13 bases between them. The CDR3 covers 12 residues. CDR1 is MNHEY and CDR2 is SVGEGT in the germline V gene. CDR3 in amino acids: CASSYFDRGGTF. The CDR3 DNA reads as TGTGCCAGCAGTTACTTCGACCGCGGCGGCACCTTC.

The V call is TRBV28, the J call TRBJ1-1; TRBD1 matches at 8 bases. The length of the CDR3 is 16 residues. Germline assignment: CDR1 MDHEN and CDR2 SYDVKM. J lost 1 base, V lost 2 bases, and 6 bases had no gene match. The CDR3 DNA reads TGTGCCAGCAGTTTACTGTGGCAGGGGGCGAACACTGAAGCTTTCTTT. Its protein is CASSLLWQGANTEAFF.

The chain joins TRBV6-5 to TRBJ1-3; D remains ambiguous. V was pared by 2 bases and J by 0 bases, with 5 bases between. CDR3 length: 14 residues. Germline loops: CDR1 MNHEY, CDR2 SVGAGI. This CDR3 reads CASSYQSSGNTIYF. CDR3 DNA: TGTGCCAGCAGTTACCAGAGCTCTGGAAACACCATATATTTT.

This clonotype has only a few counts. One junction end does not reproduce the germline sequence, and a read error may be involved. This chain links TRBV4-2 with TRBJ1-5; D perhaps matches TRBD1 (6 bases). Germline CDR1 and CDR2: LGHNA and YNFKEQ. The CDR3 is 14 amino acids. The CDR3 protein is CASSQSDSSQPQHF. The CDR3 bases are TGTGCCAGCAGCCAATCGGACAGCAGTCAGCCCCAGCATTTT.

V and J are TRBV24-1 and TRBJ1-5, with D possibly being TRBD1 (5 bases). Trimming shortened V by 7 bases and J by 0 bases, and 12 bases separated the two germline ends. CDR1 and CDR2 (germline): KGHDR, SFDVKD. The CDR3 covers 15 residues. CDR3 sequence (DNA): TGTGCCACCAGGGAGGACATCGATAGCAATCAGCCCCAGCATTTT. It codes for CATREDIDSNQPQHF.

The gene calls are TRBV20-1 and TRBJ1-6; D unclear. This CDR3 has 14 residues. Germline loops: CDR1 DFQATT, CDR2 SNEGSKA (reference sequence). The CDR3 DNA follows: TGCACCGCAACACCGAGACGGCTAAATTCACCCCTCCACTTT. It translates to CTATPRRLNSPLHF.

This chain links TRBV12-3 or TRBV12-4 with TRBJ1-1; D call uncertain. This CDR3 region has 13 residues. Trimming pared 6 bases from V and 0 bases from J, leaving 8 bases between. The CDR3 DNA reads TGTGCCAGCAGCAAAACAATGAACACTGAAGCTTTCTTT. This sequence encodes CASSKTMNTEAFF.

The chain is built from TRBV24-1 and TRBJ1-1, with no clear D. Trimming pared 1 base from V and 11 bases from J, leaving 10 bases between. Germline values: CDR1 KGHDR, CDR2 SFDVKD. This CDR3 is 12 amino acids long. As DNA, the CDR3 is TGTGCCACCAGTGATTTCAACTCCCCTGCTTTCTTT. It is translated as CATSDFNSPAFF.

This clonotype was counted between two and nine times. The chain is built from TRBV12-3 or TRBV12-4 and TRBJ1-2, with TRBD1 matching over 11 bases. The V gene end was trimmed by 2 bases and the J gene end by 2 bases; junction bases not matched to a gene: 7. The CDR3 runs 17 residues. The CDR3 DNA follows: TGTGCCAGCAGTTTACAGGACAGGGGGCCTTGGAACTATGGCTACACCTTC. This codes for CASSLQDRGPWNYGYTF.

This clonotype showed up just a few times. The chain combines TRBV6-5 with TRBJ1-1; 7 nucleotides line up with TRBD1. CDR3 size: 15 residues. Germline assignment: CDR1 MNHEY and CDR2 SVGAGI. The J segment lost 3 bases and the V segment lost 2 bases, leaving 6 bases of the junction unmatched. Here the CDR3 reads CASSYRGLLHTEAFF. The CDR3 bases are TGTGCCAGCAGTTACAGGGGGCTCCTACACACTGAAGCTTTCTTT.

The chain uses TRBV10-2 and TRBJ1-1; D unclear. This CDR3 has 14 residues. Trimming pared 8 bases from V and 4 bases from J, leaving 17 bases between. The V gene's germline CDR1 is WSHSY and CDR2 SAAADI. This CDR3 reads CASASDGPPTEAFF. The CDR3 nucleotides read TGCGCCAGCGCTTCGGATGGCCCCCCCACTGAAGCTTTCTTT.

Turning to this clonotype: It is likely a read error, because the conserved phenylalanine at the end of the CDR3 is missing. The J gene is TRBJ1-6, the V gene TRBV20-1; TRBD1 matches 8 bases. V shed 5 bases, J shed 2 bases, and the junction held 5 bases outside the gene matches. The CDR3 totals 15 residues. The germline V gene has CDR1 DFQATT and CDR2 SNEGSKA (reference sequence). The CDR3 DNA follows: TGCAGTGCTGTGACAGGGGCCCCCTATAATTCACCCCTCCACTTG. Translating it yields CSAVTGAPYNSPLHL.

This clonotype was seen only a few times. This chain uses TRBV27 with TRBJ1-5; TRBD1 aligns across 8 bases. CDR1 is MNHEY, CDR2 SMNVEV, per germline (reference sequence). V lost 6 bases, J lost 2 bases, and 6 bases stayed unmatched. This CDR3 contains 15 residues. The CDR3 region is CASRRTGGGNQPQHF. CDR3 bases: TGTGCCAGCAGGAGAACAGGGGGAGGCAATCAGCCCCAGCATTTT.

This clonotype was picked up one time. The V and J genes are TRBV9 and TRBJ2-1; 7 nucleotides line up with TRBD2. After removal of 3 bases from V and 4 bases from J, the junction contained 10 bases not matched to a gene. The V gene's germline CDR1 is SGDLS and CDR2 YYNGEE. The CDR3 is 16 amino acids. This CDR3 reads CASSDPPAGSYNEQFF. CDR3 sequence (DNA): TGTGCCAGCAGCGATCCACCAGCGGGATCGTACAATGAGCAGTTCTTC.

CDR3 sequence (DNA): TGTGCCAGCAGGAACACTGAAGCTTTCTTT. As protein: CASRNTEAFF. V and J are TRBV6-2 or TRBV6-3 and TRBJ1-1, with D unresolved. The V gene lost 6 bases and the J gene lost 1 base, with 0 bases spanning the gap. The CDR3 spans 10 residues. The germline gives CDR1 MNHEY, CDR2 SVGEGT.

This clonotype showed up just once. The chain employs TRBV5-6 and TRBJ1-1; the match to TRBD1 covers 7 bases. The CDR3 is 15 amino acids. In germline, CDR1 is SGHDT, CDR2 YYEEEE. Trimming cost V 3 bases and J 7 bases; bases outside gene matches: 12. The DNA of the CDR3 is TGTGCCAGCAGCTGGACCAGCAGGGGGATCAGTGAAGCTTTCTTT. Protein sequence: CASSWTSRGISEAFF. Drawing the rest from reference TRBV5-6 and TRBJ1-1, the complete variable domain is DAGVTQSPTHLIKTRGQQVTLRCSPKSGHDTVSWYQQALGQGPQFIFQYYEEEERQRGNFPDRFSGHQFPNYSSELNVNALLLGDSALYLCASSWTSRGISEAFFGQGTRLTVV.

This chain uses TRBV4-3 with TRBJ1-2; D is uncertain. V lost 4 bases and J lost 8, with 26 bases in between. Germline lookup yields CDR1 LGHNA and CDR2 YSLEER. The CDR3 is 17 amino acids. The CDR3 coding sequence is TGCGCCAGCAGCCCGGAGGTTGGAGCCGGCTTGACTGGAGGCTACACCTTC. Protein: CASSPEVGAGLTGGYTF.

V is TRBV7-6 and J is TRBJ1-1; 7 nucleotides agree with TRBD1. The V gene's germline CDR1 is SGHVS and CDR2 FNYEAQ. The CDR3 covers 13 residues. The V segment lost 0 bases and the J segment 9 bases; nucleotides outside the gene matches: 4. The CDR3 sequence is CASSLASGQQAFF. The CDR3 DNA is TGTGCCAGCAGCTTAGCTTCGGGACAGCAAGCTTTCTTT.

This chain connects TRBV12-3 or TRBV12-4 to TRBJ1-2; D is undetermined. The germline V and J ends were trimmed by 3 bases and 2 bases, with 13 bases remaining between them. This CDR3 comprises 15 residues. The CDR3 region is CASSLVRPPNYGYTF. In DNA form, the CDR3 reads TGTGCCAGCAGTTTGGTCCGTCCCCCCAACTATGGCTACACCTTC.

This clonotype has more than one count but fewer than ten. The chain employs TRBV7-2 and TRBJ1-1; no reliable D call. This CDR3 has 13 residues. V was trimmed by 1 base and J by 4 bases, leaving 7 bases between them. Germline assignment: CDR1 SGHTA and CDR2 FQGNSA. This chain's CDR3 is CASSLGTATEAFF. DNA of the CDR3: TGTGCCAGCAGCTTAGGCACGGCCACTGAAGCTTTCTTT. Full variable domain (outside the CDR3, taken from reference TRBV7-2 and TRBJ1-1): GAGVSQSPSNKVTEKGKDVELRCDPISGHTALYWYRQSLGQGLEFLIYFQGNSAPDKSGLPSDRFSAERTGGSVSTLTIQRTQQEDSAVYLCASSLGTATEAFFGQGTRLTVV.

This clonotype was recorded only once. CDR3 nucleotides: TGCGCCAGCAGCCAATTTCTGGAGGGGTCAGATACGCAGTATTTT. This translates into CASSQFLEGSDTQYF. The chain combines TRBV4-3 with TRBJ2-3, with D perhaps TRBD2 (6 bases). The CDR3 extends over 15 amino acids. Trimming took off 2 bases at V and 4 bases at J, with 13 bases between the two ends. Per the germline V gene, CDR1 is LGHNA and CDR2 is YSLEER.

This clonotype was found a few times. The V gene is TRBV6-6, the J gene TRBJ1-1; D ambiguous. Germline CDR1 is MNHNY and CDR2 is SVGAGI (reference sequence). Trimming shortened V by 3 bases and J by 10 bases, and 6 bases separated the two germline ends. The CDR3 has 10 residues. CDR3 nucleotides: TGTGCCAGCAGTTATTTTCCAGCTTTCTTT. Translated, it gives CASSYFPAFF.

In its sample, this clonotype was seen a few times. The J gene is TRBJ1-4, the V gene TRBV28; no clear D gene. V was cut by 3 bases and J by 4 bases, with 12 bases left in between. CDR3 length: 15 amino acids. The V gene's germline CDR1 is MDHEN and CDR2 SYDVKM. In nucleotides, the CDR3 is TGTGCCAGCAGTTTTAGGGCCGTGATTAATGAAAAACTGTTTTTT. It translates to CASSFRAVINEKLFF.

The chain links TRBV20-1 to TRBJ1-2, with D uncertain. CDR3 length: 13 amino acids. V lost 1 base and J 2 bases, leaving 8 bases between the germline ends. Germline-derived CDR1 and CDR2 are DFQATT and SNEGSKA (reference sequence). The CDR3 bases are TGCAGTGCTAGAGTGACACTGAACTATGGCTACACCTTC. This translates into CSARVTLNYGYTF.

This chain uses TRBV29-1 with TRBJ1-5; TRBD1 aligns across 8 bases. The CDR3 has 11 amino acids. V gave up 5 bases and J gave up 11 bases; unmatched junction bases: 5. The germline V gene encodes CDR1 SQVTM and CDR2 ANQGSEA. Here the CDR3 reads CSVKDRVAQHF. DNA of the CDR3: TGCAGCGTTAAGGACAGGGTGGCCCAGCATTTT. Complete variable domain (other parts from reference TRBV29-1 and TRBJ1-5): SAVISQKPSRDICQRGTSLTIQCQVDSQVTMMFWYRQQPGQSLTLIATANQGSEATYESGFVIDKFPISRPNLTFSTLTVSNMSPEDSSIYLCSVKDRVAQHFGDGTRLSIL.

This clonotype is categorized as medium-sized. The V call is TRBV9, the J call TRBJ2-7; TRBD1 agrees at 8 bases. Looked up from germline, CDR1 is SGDLS and CDR2 is YYNGEE. This CDR3 spans 13 amino acids. Unmatched junction bases numbered 6, after V lost 7 bases and J lost 3 bases. CDR3 sequence: CASSSGTGYEQYF. In nucleotides, the CDR3 is TGTGCCAGCTCCTCCGGGACAGGCTACGAGCAGTACTTC.

The chain combines TRBV11-2 with TRBJ2-1; 13 nucleotides align to TRBD2. This CDR3 is 16 amino acids long. Germline V CDR1 and CDR2: SGHAT, FQNNGV. V gave up 1 base and J gave up 7 bases; unmatched junction bases: 4. The CDR3 is CASSLGLAGGGNEQFF. The CDR3 DNA is TGTGCCAGCAGCTTAGGACTAGCGGGAGGAGGGAATGAGCAGTTCTTC.

This rearrangement joins TRBV7-8 to TRBJ1-5, with D possibly TRBD1 on 5 matching bases. Trimming took 5 bases from V and 2 from J, leaving 10 bases between them. The CDR3 loop spans 14 amino acids. CDR1 and CDR2 from the germline V gene are SGHVS and FQNEAQ. Here the CDR3 reads CASSGRVGNQPQHF. The CDR3 coding sequence is TGTGCCAGCAGCGGCAGGGTGGGCAATCAGCCCCAGCATTTT.